This is a list of T cell receptor beta chains from one sample in a study of vaccination effects on CD4 cells after COVID-19. Here immunoSEQ multiplex PCR was the method, and the copy in TCRdb shows in-frame clones only, minus some. The sample holds 70,000 or so clones, around 69% seen once. For these TCRs, the target antigens are not known. The sample here was CD4+ T cells from PBMCs cultured without peptide, taken after COVID-19 vaccination. The receptors derive from a human donor who received a COVID-19 vaccine. The CDR3 runs from the conserved cysteine through the conserved F or W. A D gene is named only where the DNA matches it firmly. Clone size is given for some rows only: seen once, a few or many times, or a class if the clone is expanded.

>TRBJ2-5|-|TRBV10-1|15|-
CASSESSRRGETQYF
TGCGCCAGCAGTGAGTCGTCCCGGCGGGGAGAGACCCAGTACTTC
>TRBJ2-1|-|TRBV3-1/TRBV3-2|16|-
CASSQPRVSSYNEQFF
TGTGCCAGCAGCCAGCCAAGGGTCAGCTCCTACAATGAGCAGTTCTTC
>TRBJ1-2|-|TRBV6-4|16|-
CASSSNRGQGVYGYTF
TGTGCCAGCAGTAGTAACCGGGGGCAGGGCGTCTATGGCTACACCTTC
>TRBJ2-5|once|TRBV25-1|12|TRBD1
CASRGQGKTQYF
TGTGCCAGCAGGGGACAGGGGAAGACCCAGTACTTC
>TRBJ2-5|-|TRBV6-2/TRBV6-3|14|-
CASSYSQPRETQYF
TGTGCCAGCAGTTACTCTCAACCTAGGGAGACCCAGTACTTC
>TRBJ2-6|-|TRBV19|16|-
CASTQVGGAGANVLTF
TGTGCCAGTACCCAGGTAGGGGGAGCAGGGGCCAACGTCCTGACTTTC
>TRBJ2-5|-|TRBV7-2|14|TRBD1
CASSSGQGFETQYF
TGTGCCAGCAGCTCGGGACAGGGGTTCGAGACCCAGTACTTC
>TRBJ2-6|few|TRBV7-3|18|TRBD1
CASSLRDRGTSGANVLTF
TGTGCCAGCAGCTTAAGGGACAGAGGGACCTCTGGGGCCAACGTCCTGACTTTC
>TRBJ2-3|-|TRBV2|15|-
CASSDKGVGTDTQYF
TGTGCCAGCAGTGATAAGGGGGTAGGGACAGATACGCAGTATTTT
>TRBJ1-1|-|TRBV7-2|15|TRBD1
CASSPRDSQNTEAFF
TGTGCCAGCAGCCCCCGGGACAGTCAGAACACTGAAGCTTTCTTT
>TRBJ2-3|-|TRBV12-3/TRBV12-4|11|-
CASSLTDTQYF
TGTGCCAGCAGTTTAACGGATACGCAGTATTTT
>TRBJ2-4|-|TRBV29-1|13|TRBD2
CSGGGVSKNIQYF
TGCAGCGGGGGAGGGGTGTCCAAAAACATTCAGTACTTC
>TRBJ1-4|-|TRBV2|14|-
CASLRRGVNEKLFF
TGTGCCTCCCTTCGGAGGGGCGTAAATGAAAAACTGTTTTTT
>TRBJ1-1|-|TRBV4-3|12|-
CASSHWNTEAFF
TGCGCCAGCAGCCATTGGAACACTGAAGCTTTCTTT
>TRBJ2-2|-|TRBV11-3|15|TRBD1
CASSLGSQGAGELFF
TGTGCCAGCAGCTTAGGATCACAGGGGGCCGGGGAGCTGTTTTTT
>TRBJ2-3|-|TRBV4-2|15|TRBD2
CASSLAGGSTDTQYF
TGTGCCAGCAGCCTAGCGGGGGGGTCCACAGATACGCAGTATTTT
>TRBJ2-3|-|TRBV18|17|TRBD1
CASSRLGQGGSADTQYF
TGTGCCAGCTCACGCCTGGGACAGGGAGGTTCGGCAGATACGCAGTATTTT
>TRBJ1-2|once|TRBV19|13|-
CASSRRGYDGYTF
TGTGCCAGTAGCCGGAGGGGATATGATGGCTACACCTTC
>TRBJ2-1|medium-sized|TRBV2|13|-
CASSELGYNEQFF
TGTGCCAGCAGTGAACTCGGGTACAATGAGCAGTTCTTC
>TRBJ2-2|few|TRBV5-1|12|-
CASRAGDGELFF
TGCGCCAGCAGAGCCGGGGACGGGGAGCTGTTTTTT
>TRBJ2-3|-|TRBV2|14|TRBD1
CAVGDRGRGDTQYF
TGTGCCGTCGGGGACAGGGGGCGCGGGGATACGCAGTATTTT
>TRBJ1-3|-|TRBV6-6|16|-
CASSPDGSLSGNTIYF
TGTGCCAGCAGCCCCGACGGAAGCCTCTCTGGAAACACCATATATTTT
>TRBJ1-1|-|TRBV5-1|13|-
CASSAQGSSEAFF
TGCGCCAGCAGCGCACAGGGAAGCTCTGAAGCTTTCTTT
>TRBJ2-1|-|TRBV27|17|-
CASSVQFGRPTNNEQFF
TGTGCCAGCAGTGTCCAATTTGGACGACCAACTAACAATGAGCAGTTCTTC
>TRBJ1-3|-|TRBV9|14|-
CASSLETSGNTIYF
TGTGCCAGCAGCCTAGAGACCTCTGGAAACACCATATATTTT
>TRBJ1-5|few|TRBV7-9|16|TRBD1
CASSLGDRSAGQPQHF
TGTGCCAGCAGCTTGGGGGACAGGTCGGCGGGTCAGCCCCAGCATTTT
>TRBJ2-3|-|TRBV10-3|17|TRBD2
CAISELLEAGGTDTQYF
TGTGCCATCAGTGAGCTCCTTGAGGCGGGGGGAACAGATACGCAGTATTTT
>TRBJ1-2|-|TRBV6-5|13|-
CASRAGAGYGYTF
TGTGCCAGCAGGGCCGGTGCGGGCTATGGCTACACCTTC
>TRBJ1-6|-|TRBV3-1/TRBV3-2|16|-
CASSQGGGRSNSPLHF
TGTGCCAGCAGCCAAGGGGGAGGGCGTAGTAATTCACCCCTCCACTTT
>TRBJ1-2|-|TRBV9|13|-
CASSSFGVYGYTF
TGTGCCAGCAGCTCCTTTGGGGTATACGGCTACACCTTC
>TRBJ1-2|-|TRBV14|14|-
CASSQATGNYGYTF
TGTGCCAGCAGCCAAGCAACGGGTAACTATGGCTACACCTTC
>TRBJ2-3|few|TRBV7-2|15|TRBD2
CASSLVAGFTDTQYF
TGTGCCAGCAGCTTAGTAGCGGGCTTCACAGATACGCAGTATTTT
>TRBJ2-2|-|TRBV30|12|-
CAWSVETGELFF
TGTGCCTGGAGTGTGGAAACCGGGGAGCTGTTTTTT
>TRBJ1-2|-|TRBV29-1|11|-
CSVARGDGYTF
TGCAGCGTTGCTCGGGGGGATGGCTACACCTTC
>TRBJ2-2|-|TRBV4-3|16|-
CASSQVLGGYTGELFF
TGCGCCAGCAGCCAAGTTCTGGGGGGTTACACCGGGGAGCTGTTTTTT
>TRBJ1-1|few|TRBV13|14|-
CASSPNRDDTEAFF
TGTGCCAGCAGCCCCAACAGGGATGACACTGAAGCTTTCTTT
>TRBJ1-2|few|TRBV19|13|-
CAAGVWGNYGYTF
TGTGCCGCAGGGGTCTGGGGGAACTATGGCTACACCTTC
>TRBJ2-3|-|TRBV19|16|TRBD2
CASSIKSGGAADTQYF
TGTGCCAGTAGTATAAAGAGCGGGGGGGCCGCAGATACGCAGTATTTT
>TRBJ1-5|-|TRBV30|12|-
CAWSRSNQPQHF
TGTGCCTGGAGCCGTAGCAATCAGCCCCAGCATTTT
>TRBJ1-2|-|TRBV7-2|16|-
CASSLVGRGRVHGYTF
TGTGCCAGCAGCTTAGTAGGCAGGGGAAGGGTGCATGGCTACACCTTC
>TRBJ2-3|-|TRBV12-3/TRBV12-4|12|-
CASSGETDTQYF
TGTGCCAGCAGTGGGGAGACAGATACGCAGTATTTT
>TRBJ1-4|-|TRBV18|14|-
CASSRRDGGEKLFF
TGTGCCAGCTCACGACGGGATGGCGGTGAAAAACTGTTTTTT
>TRBJ2-1|-|TRBV6-1|14|-
CASSDRPGGHEQFF
TGTGCCAGCAGTGATCGGCCGGGTGGCCATGAGCAGTTCTTC
>TRBJ1-1|-|TRBV4-3|15|-
CASSQDPGARAEAFF
TGCGCCAGCAGCCAAGATCCGGGGGCGAGGGCTGAAGCTTTCTTT
>TRBJ1-6|-|TRBV19|15|TRBD1
CASSMTRQGYSPLHF
TGTGCCAGTAGTATGACTAGACAGGGGTACTCACCCCTCCACTTT
>TRBJ1-1|-|TRBV6-6|14|-
CASSYPTGNTEAFF
TGTGCCAGCAGTTACCCTACAGGGAACACTGAAGCTTTCTTT
>TRBJ2-3|-|TRBV24-1|14|-
CATRDVGRTDTQYF
TGTGCCACCAGGGACGTGGGACGCACAGATACGCAGTATTTT
>TRBJ1-2|-|TRBV24-1|14|TRBD1
CATSSDRGNYGYTF
TGTGCCACCAGTTCCGACAGGGGAAACTATGGCTACACCTTC
>TRBJ1-1|few|TRBV19|14|TRBD1
CATCRRDRVTEAFF
TGTGCCACATGCAGGCGGGACAGGGTGACTGAAGCTTTCTTT
>TRBJ2-2|-|TRBV6-5|12|-
CASIGTTGELFF
TGTGCCAGCATCGGAACCACCGGGGAGCTGTTTTTT
>TRBJ2-5|-|TRBV18|14|TRBD1
CASSRGQGQETQYF
TGTGCCAGCTCACGGGGACAGGGCCAAGAGACCCAGTACTTC
>TRBJ1-4|-|TRBV7-6|15|-
CASSSNRVPNEKLFF
TGTGCCAGCAGCTCGAACAGGGTTCCTAATGAAAAACTGTTTTTT
>TRBJ1-2|few|TRBV9|15|TRBD1
CASSVGTGTGYGYTF
TGTGCCAGCAGCGTAGGGACAGGGACGGGGTATGGCTACACCTTC
>TRBJ2-5|-|TRBV5-1|13|-
CASSSQGEETQYF
TGCGCCAGCAGCTCCCAGGGCGAAGAGACCCAGTACTTC
>TRBJ2-3|-|TRBV10-2|13|-
CASRGASTDTQYF
TGCGCCAGCCGGGGGGCCAGCACAGATACGCAGTATTTT
>TRBJ1-2|-|TRBV3-1/TRBV3-2|15|TRBD1
CASSQGVRGPFGYTF
TGTGCCAGCAGCCAAGGGGTTAGGGGGCCGTTTGGCTACACCTTC
>TRBJ1-1|-|TRBV6-5|15|-
CASSYSARDGTEAFF
TGTGCCAGCAGTTACTCTGCCCGCGATGGGACTGAAGCTTTCTTT
>TRBJ1-6|few|TRBV7-9|12|-
CASSSLGSPLHF
TGTGCCAGCAGCTCCCTGGGGTCACCCCTCCACTTT